The clone carrying this T cell receptor (beta chain) was counted ten times or more. The data stem from a study of early T cells in non-severe SARS-CoV-2 infection. Turning to the study itself: Chains stayed unpaired after sequencing of bulk RNA from unsorted whole blood.

In the library, individual cDNA molecules carried attached unique molecular identifiers. One entry per CDR3 protein results from TCRdb running MiXCR on the 5' RACE reads. Among approximately 70,000 distinct CDR3 sequences listed, under 15% were seen once. V was trimmed by 2 bases and J by 3 bases, leaving 10 bases between them. This CDR3 comprises 15 residues. Germline V CDR1 and CDR2: MGHDK, SYGVNS. This clonotype was obtained from an adult who was a healthcare worker with PCR-confirmed SARS-CoV-2 infection or an uninfected control (not recorded which). The rearrangement joins TRBV25-1 to TRBJ2-2; D may be TRBD1 (5 bases). The sequencing sample was made of whole blood. CDR3 region: CASSEAGKDTGELFF. The CDR3 DNA reads TGTGCCAGCAGTGAAGCAGGGAAGGACACCGGGGAGCTGTTTTTT.